This TCR beta chain was sequenced during a study of beta chain features in type 1 diabetes. Notes on the study in general: There were fewer insertions and more deletions at the VDJ junctions of type 1 diabetes patients.

Sorting with CD45RO/CCR7/CD25/CD127/CD95/CD27 yielded naive, central memory, regulatory and stem-like memory CD4+ cells. The authors reverse transcribed all of the isolated RNA, so sequencing captured expressed TCRB transcripts. Produced via immunoSEQ multiplex PCR; TCRdb's table is partial and in-frame only. The sample lists more than 300,000 clones, more than 12% occurring once. Trimming cost V 7 bases and J 7 bases, with 17 bases left between them. This CDR3 has 14 residues. Germline V lookup: CDR1 SNHLY, CDR2 FYNNEI. In the case of this clone: What it binds is unknown.

Sample: naive CD4+ T cells from blood. The receptor was isolated from a woman aged 18-35 years in good health. V usage is TRBV2 and J usage is TRBJ2-1, with a weak D call TRBD2 (5 bases). The CDR3 DNA sequence: TGTGCCAGCAACCCAAGACTAATTGTTAATGAGCAGTTCTTC. It codes for CASNPRLIVNEQFF. The variable domain in full, completed from reference TRBV2 and TRBJ2-1, reads EPEVTQTPSHQVTQMGQEVILRCVPISNHLYFYWYRQILGQKVEFLVSFYNNEISEKSEIFDDQFSVERPDGSNFTLKIRSTKLEDSAMYFCASNPRLIVNEQFFGPGTRLTVL.